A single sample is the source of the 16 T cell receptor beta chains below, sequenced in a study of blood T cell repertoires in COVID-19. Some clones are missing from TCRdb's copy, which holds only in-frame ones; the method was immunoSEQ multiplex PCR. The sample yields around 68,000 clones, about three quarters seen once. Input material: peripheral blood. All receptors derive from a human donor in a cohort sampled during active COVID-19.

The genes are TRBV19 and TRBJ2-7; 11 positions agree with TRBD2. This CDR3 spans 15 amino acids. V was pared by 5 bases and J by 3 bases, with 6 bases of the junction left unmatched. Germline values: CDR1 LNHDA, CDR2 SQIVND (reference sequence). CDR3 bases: TGTGCCAGTAGTCCGACTAGCGGGAAGGGCTACGAGCAGTACTTC. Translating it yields CASSPTSGKGYEQYF.

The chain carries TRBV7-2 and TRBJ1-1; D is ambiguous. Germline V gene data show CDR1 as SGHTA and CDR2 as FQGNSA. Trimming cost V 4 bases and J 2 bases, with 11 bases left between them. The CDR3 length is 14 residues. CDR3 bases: TGTGCCAGCAGCTACCGGGAGGGAAACACTGAAGCTTTCTTT. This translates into CASSYREGNTEAFF.

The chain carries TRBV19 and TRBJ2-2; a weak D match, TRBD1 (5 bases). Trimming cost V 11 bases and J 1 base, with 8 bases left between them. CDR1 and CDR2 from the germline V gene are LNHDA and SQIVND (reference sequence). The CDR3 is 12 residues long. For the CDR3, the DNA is TGTGCCTCAACAGGGAACACCGGGGAGCTGTTTTTT. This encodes CASTGNTGELFF.

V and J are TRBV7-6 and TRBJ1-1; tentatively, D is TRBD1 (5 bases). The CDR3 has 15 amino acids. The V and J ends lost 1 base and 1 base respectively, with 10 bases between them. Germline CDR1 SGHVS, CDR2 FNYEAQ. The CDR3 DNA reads TGTGCCAGCAGCTTAGTGTCAGGGTCGAACACTGAAGCTTTCTTT. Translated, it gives CASSLVSGSNTEAFF.

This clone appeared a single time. The CDR3 DNA is TGTGCCAGCAGCCCGACGACAGGGGGCGAAGCCAAAAACATTCAGTACTTC. It codes for CASSPTTGGEAKNIQYF. This chain uses TRBV7-9 with TRBJ2-4; 10 bases align to TRBD1. The germline gives CDR1 SEHNR, CDR2 FQNEAQ (reference sequence). This CDR3 spans 17 amino acids. V trimming: 5 bases; J trimming: 0 bases; junction bases outside the gene matches: 7.

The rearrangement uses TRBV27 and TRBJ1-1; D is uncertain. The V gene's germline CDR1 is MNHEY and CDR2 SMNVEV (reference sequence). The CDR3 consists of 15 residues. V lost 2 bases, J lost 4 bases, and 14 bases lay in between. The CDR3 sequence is CASSLRGFGGTEAFF. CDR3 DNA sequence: TGTGCCAGCAGTTTAAGAGGGTTTGGAGGCACTGAAGCTTTCTTT.

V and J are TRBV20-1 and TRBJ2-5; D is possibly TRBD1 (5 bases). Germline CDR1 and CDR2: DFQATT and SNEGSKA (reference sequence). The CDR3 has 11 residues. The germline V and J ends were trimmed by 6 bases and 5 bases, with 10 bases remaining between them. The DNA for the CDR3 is TGCAGTGCGCGGACAATGGAGACCCAGTACTTC. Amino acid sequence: CSARTMETQYF.

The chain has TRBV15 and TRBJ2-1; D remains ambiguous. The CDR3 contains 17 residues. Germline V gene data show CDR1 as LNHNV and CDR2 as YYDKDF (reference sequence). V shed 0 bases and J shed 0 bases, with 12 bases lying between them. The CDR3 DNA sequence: TGTGCCACCAGCAGAGACGGTACCCTGTACTCCTACAATGAGCAGTTCTTC. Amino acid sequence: CATSRDGTLYSYNEQFF.

The CDR3 DNA sequence: TGTGCCAGCAGCTCAACCCCCGGGACTAGCGGGAGGGGAAGCACAGATACGCAGTATTTT. Its translation: CASSSTPGTSGRGSTDTQYF. The rearrangement joins TRBV7-3 to TRBJ2-3, with 16 bases aligning to TRBD2. This CDR3 has 20 amino acids. V lost 4 bases to trimming and J lost 0 bases; unmatched junction nucleotides: 10. CDR1 is SGHTA, CDR2 FQGTGA, per germline.

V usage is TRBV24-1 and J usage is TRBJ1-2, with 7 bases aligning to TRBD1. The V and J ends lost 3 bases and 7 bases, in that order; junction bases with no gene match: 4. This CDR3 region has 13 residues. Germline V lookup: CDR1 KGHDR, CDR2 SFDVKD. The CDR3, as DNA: TGTGCCACCAGTGATACAGGGGTAGGTGGCTACACCTTC. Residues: CATSDTGVGGYTF.

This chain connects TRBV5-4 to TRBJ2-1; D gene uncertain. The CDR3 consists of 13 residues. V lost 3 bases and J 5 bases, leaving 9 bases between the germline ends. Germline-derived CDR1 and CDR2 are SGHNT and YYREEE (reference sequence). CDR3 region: CASSSPRDNEQFF. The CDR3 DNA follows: TGTGCCAGCAGCTCCCCCCGGGACAATGAGCAGTTCTTC.

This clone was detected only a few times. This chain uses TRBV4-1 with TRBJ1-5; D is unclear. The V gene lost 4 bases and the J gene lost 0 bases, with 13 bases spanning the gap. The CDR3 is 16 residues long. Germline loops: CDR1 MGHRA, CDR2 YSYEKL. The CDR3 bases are TGCGCCAGCAGCCCCTTTTTTGGCCCTAGCAATCAGCCCCAGCATTTT. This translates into CASSPFFGPSNQPQHF.

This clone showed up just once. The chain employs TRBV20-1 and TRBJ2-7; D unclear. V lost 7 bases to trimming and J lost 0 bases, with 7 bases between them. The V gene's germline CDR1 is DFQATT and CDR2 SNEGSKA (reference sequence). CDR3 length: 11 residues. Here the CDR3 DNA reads TGCAGTGTTGCGTACTCCTACGAGCAGTACTTC. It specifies CSVAYSYEQYF.

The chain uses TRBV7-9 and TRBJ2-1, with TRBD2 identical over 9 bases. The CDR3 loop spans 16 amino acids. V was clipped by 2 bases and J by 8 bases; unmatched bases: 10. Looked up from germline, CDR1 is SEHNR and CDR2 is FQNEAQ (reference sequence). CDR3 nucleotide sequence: TGTGCCAGCAGCTTAACCCGTCGAGCGGGAGGCGATGAGCAGTTCTTC. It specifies CASSLTRRAGGDEQFF.

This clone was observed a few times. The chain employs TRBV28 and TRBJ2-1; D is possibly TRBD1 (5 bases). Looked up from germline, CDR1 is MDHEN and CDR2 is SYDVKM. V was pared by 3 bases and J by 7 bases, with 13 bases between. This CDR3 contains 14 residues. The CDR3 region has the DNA TGTGCCAGCAGTTTGTGGCAGGGCGCTAATGAGCAGTTCTTC. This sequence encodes CASSLWQGANEQFF.

This CDR3 reads CASSPGGLQETQYF. In DNA, the CDR3 is TGTGCCAGCTCACCTGGAGGACTTCAAGAGACCCAGTACTTC. The chain is built from TRBV18 and TRBJ2-5, with TRBD2 as a possible D gene (5 bases). This CDR3 has 14 amino acids. The V gene's germline CDR1 is KGHSH and CDR2 LQKENI. V gave up 3 bases and J gave up 2 bases, with 10 bases separating them.